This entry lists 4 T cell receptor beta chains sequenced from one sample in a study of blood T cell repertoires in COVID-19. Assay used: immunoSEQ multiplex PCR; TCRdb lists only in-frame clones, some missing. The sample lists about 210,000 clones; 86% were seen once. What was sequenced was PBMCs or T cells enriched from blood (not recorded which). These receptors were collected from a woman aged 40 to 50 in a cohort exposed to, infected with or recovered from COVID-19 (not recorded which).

The CDR3 nucleotides read TGTGCCAGCAGTAGCTCCGGGGCCAACGTCCTGACTTTC. Its protein product is CASSSSGANVLTF. This chain uses TRBV12-3 or TRBV12-4 with TRBJ2-6; D uncertain. Trimming stripped 5 bases from V and 4 bases from J, with 6 bases between. The CDR3 has 13 amino acids.

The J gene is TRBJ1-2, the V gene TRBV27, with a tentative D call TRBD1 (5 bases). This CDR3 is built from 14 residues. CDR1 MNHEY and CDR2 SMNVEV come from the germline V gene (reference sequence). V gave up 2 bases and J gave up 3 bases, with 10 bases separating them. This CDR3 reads CASSLGRAHYGYTF. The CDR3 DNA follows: TGTGCCAGCAGTTTAGGCAGGGCGCACTATGGCTACACCTTC.

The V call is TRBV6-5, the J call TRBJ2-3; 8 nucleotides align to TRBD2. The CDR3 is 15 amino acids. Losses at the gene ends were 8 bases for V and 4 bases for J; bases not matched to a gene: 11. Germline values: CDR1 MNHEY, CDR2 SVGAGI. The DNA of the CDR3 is TGTGCCAGCGCCGGACTAGCTGGGGGAGCAGATACGCAGTATTTT. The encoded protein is CASAGLAGGADTQYF.

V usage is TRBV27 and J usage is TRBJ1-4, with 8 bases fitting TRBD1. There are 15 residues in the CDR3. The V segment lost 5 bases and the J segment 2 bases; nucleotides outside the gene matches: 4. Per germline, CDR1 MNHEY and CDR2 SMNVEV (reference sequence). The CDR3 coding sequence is TGTGCCAGCAGTCGACAGGGGACGACTAATGAAAAACTGTTTTTT. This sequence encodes CASSRQGTTNEKLFF.